This TCR beta chain was documented in a study of CD8 T cells in Susac syndrome. Whole-study context: There were Susac syndrome patients who were therapy-naive at blood draw, others on corticosteroids, and others on intravenous immunoglobulin alone. Study-level points and caveats: The CD4+ T cell repertoires in Susac syndrome were not clonally expanded.

The CDR3 runs to 14 residues. The ends were cut back, 2 bases at V and 7 bases at J, with 12 bases in the middle. From germline, CDR1 is SGHTA and CDR2 FQGNSA. This clonotype showed up just once. No antigen is known for it. Roughly 0.45 to 1 ug RNA was reverse transcribed with random hexamers. Amplification of TCR beta CDR3 spanned 54 Vbeta and 13 Jbeta via immunoSEQ multiplex PCR. TCRdb re-called the immunoSEQ multiplex PCR reads with MiXCR, one entry per CDR3 protein. Of hundreds of thousands of distinct CDR3 sequences listed, about 94% were seen once; the top ten hold 0.15%. The recently defined diagnostic criteria for definite or probable disease were met by the Susac syndrome patients.

The chain links TRBV7-2 to TRBJ2-1, with D possibly being TRBD1 (6 bases). The sequenced sample consisted of CD4+ T cells from PBMCs. This receptor was identified in a human donor with Susac syndrome. Here the CDR3 reads CASSLPSRGNEQFF. The CDR3 DNA follows: TGTGCCAGCAGCTTACCCTCCAGGGGTAATGAGCAGTTCTTC. Full variable domain (rest looked up from reference TRBV7-2 and TRBJ2-1): GAGVSQSPSNKVTEKGKDVELRCDPISGHTALYWYRQSLGQGLEFLIYFQGNSAPDKSGLPSDRFSAERTGGSVSTLTIQRTQQEDSAVYLCASSLPSRGNEQFFGPGTRLTVL.